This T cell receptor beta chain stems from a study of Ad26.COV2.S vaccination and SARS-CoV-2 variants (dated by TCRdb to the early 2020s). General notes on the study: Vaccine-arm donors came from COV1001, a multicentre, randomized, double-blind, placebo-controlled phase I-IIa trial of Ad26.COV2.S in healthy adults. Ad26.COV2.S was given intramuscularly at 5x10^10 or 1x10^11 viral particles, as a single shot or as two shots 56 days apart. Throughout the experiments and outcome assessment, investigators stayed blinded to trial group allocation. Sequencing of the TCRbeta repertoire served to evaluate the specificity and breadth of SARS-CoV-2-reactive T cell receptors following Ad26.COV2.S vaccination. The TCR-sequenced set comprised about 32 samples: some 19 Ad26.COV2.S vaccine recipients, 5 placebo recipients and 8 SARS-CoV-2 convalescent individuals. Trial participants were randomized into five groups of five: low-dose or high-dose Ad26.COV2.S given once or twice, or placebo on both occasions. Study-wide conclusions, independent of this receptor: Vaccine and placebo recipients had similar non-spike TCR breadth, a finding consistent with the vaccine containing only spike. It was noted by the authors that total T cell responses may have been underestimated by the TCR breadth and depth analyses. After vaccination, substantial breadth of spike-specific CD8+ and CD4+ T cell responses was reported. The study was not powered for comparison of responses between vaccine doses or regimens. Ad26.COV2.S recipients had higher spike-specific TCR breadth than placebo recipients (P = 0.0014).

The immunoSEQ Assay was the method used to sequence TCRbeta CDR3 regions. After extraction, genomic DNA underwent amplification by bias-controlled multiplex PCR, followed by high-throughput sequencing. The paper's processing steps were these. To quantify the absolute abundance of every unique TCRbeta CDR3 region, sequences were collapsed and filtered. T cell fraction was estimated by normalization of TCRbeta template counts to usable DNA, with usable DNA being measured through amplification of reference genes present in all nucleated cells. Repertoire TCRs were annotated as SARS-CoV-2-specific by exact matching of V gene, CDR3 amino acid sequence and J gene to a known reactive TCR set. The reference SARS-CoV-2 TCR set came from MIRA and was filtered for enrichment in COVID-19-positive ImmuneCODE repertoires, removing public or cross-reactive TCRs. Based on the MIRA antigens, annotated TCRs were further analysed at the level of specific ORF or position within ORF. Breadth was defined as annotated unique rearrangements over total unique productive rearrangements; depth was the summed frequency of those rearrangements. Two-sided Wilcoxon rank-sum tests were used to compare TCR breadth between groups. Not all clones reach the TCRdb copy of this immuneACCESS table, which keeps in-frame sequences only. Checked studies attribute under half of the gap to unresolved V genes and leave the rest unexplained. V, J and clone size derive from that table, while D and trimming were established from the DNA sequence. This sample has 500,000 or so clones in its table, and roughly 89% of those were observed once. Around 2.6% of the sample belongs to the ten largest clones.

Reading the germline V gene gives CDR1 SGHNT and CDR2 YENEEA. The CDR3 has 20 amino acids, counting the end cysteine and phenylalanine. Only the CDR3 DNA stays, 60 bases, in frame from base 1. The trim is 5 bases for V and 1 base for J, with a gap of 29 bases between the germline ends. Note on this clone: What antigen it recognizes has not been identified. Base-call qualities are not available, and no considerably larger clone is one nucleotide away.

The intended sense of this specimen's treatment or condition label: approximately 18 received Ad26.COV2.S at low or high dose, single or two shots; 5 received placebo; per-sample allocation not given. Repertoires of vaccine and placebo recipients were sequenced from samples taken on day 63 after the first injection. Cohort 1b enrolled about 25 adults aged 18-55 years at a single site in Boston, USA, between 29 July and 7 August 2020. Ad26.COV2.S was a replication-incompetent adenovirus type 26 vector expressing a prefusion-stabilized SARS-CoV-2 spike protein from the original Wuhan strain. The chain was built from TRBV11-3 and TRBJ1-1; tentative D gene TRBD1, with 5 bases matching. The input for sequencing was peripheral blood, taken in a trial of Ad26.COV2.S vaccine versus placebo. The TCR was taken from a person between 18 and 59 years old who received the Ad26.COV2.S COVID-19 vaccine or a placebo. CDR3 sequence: CASSPKNAGVLEGRNTEAFF. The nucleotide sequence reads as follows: TGTGCCAGCAGCCCTAAAAATGCCGGCGTGCTAGAGGGGCGGAACACTGAAGCTTTCTTT. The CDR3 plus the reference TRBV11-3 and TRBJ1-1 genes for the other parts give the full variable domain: EAGVVQSPRYKIIEKKQPVAFWCNPISGHNTLYWYLQNLGQGPELLIRYENEEAVDDSQLPKDRFSAERLKGVDSTLKIQPAELGDSAVYLCASSPKNAGVLEGRNTEAFFGQGTRLTVV.